These 20 T cell receptor beta chains came from one sample sequenced in a study of CD8 T cells in ankylosing spondylitis. TCRdb used MiXCR to reprocess the 5' RACE reads, holding one entry per CDR3 protein. The table records about 35,000 distinct CDR3 sequences, less than 4% of them present only once. The sequenced sample consisted of blood, either unsorted or a sorted T cell fraction (not recorded which). Receptors originate from a male donor with ankylosing spondylitis or in good health (not recorded which).

Many counts were recorded for this clonotype. The genes are TRBV9 and TRBJ2-1, with 7 nucleotides matching TRBD2. V was pared by 4 bases and J by 4 bases, with 8 bases of the junction left unmatched. From germline, CDR1 is SGDLS and CDR2 YYNGEE. CDR3 size: 15 residues. CDR3 sequence reads: CASSLGWEGYNEQFF. Written as DNA, the CDR3 is TGTGCCAGCAGCCTAGGGTGGGAGGGGTACAATGAGCAGTTCTTC.

This clonotype was observed many times. The genes are TRBV9 and TRBJ2-2; the D call may be TRBD1 or TRBD2 (6 bases each). The CDR3 covers 16 residues. Trimming cost V 4 bases and J 5 bases, with 18 bases left between them. Germline V gene sequence: CDR1 SGDLS, CDR2 YYNGEE. In DNA form, the CDR3 reads TGTGCCAGCAGCCCCCTCGGAGGGGGTTGGACCGGGGAGCTGTTTTTT. Its translation is CASSPLGGGWTGELFF.

This clonotype was picked up many times. The chain recombines TRBV9 with TRBJ2-1; 9 bases are a match to TRBD2. CDR3 length equals 17 residues. CDR1 is SGDLS and CDR2 is YYNGEE in the germline V gene. The ends lost 4 bases at V and 0 bases at J; junction bases unmatched: 8. CDR3 in amino acids: CASSPGGGGASYNEQFF. The CDR3, as DNA: TGTGCCAGCAGCCCAGGAGGCGGGGGGGCCTCCTACAATGAGCAGTTCTTC.

This clonotype has a count of ten or more. The chain is built from TRBV12-1 and TRBJ1-6; TRBD1 was called by the table and not checked on the DNA. TRBV12-1 is tagged as a pseudogene. The CDR3 is 20 residues long. CDR3: CASSFGARGPLSSYNSPLHF. The CDR3 DNA reads as TGTGCCAGCAGCTTTGGGGCCAGGGGGCCCCTAAGCTCCTATAATTCACCCCTCCACTTT.

This clonotype was counted at least ten times. The J gene is TRBJ2-3, the V gene TRBV9, with 7 bases identical to TRBD1. V shed 2 bases and J 3 bases; nucleotides not matched to a gene: 3. Per the germline V gene, CDR1 is SGDLS and CDR2 is YYNGEE. This CDR3 is built from 14 residues. The CDR3 loop reads CASSVRQGTDTQYF. The CDR3 bases are TGTGCCAGCAGCGTCCGACAGGGAACAGATACGCAGTATTTT.

The CDR3 region has the DNA TGTGCCAGCAGCCGTGGACTAGCGGGAGTGGAAAATGAGCAGTTCTTC. This gives the protein CASSRGLAGVENEQFF. The chain is built from TRBV9 and TRBJ2-1, with 13 bases that match TRBD2. Germline V gives CDR1 SGDLS, CDR2 YYNGEE. Trimming at V came to 4 bases and at J to 7 bases, leaving 8 bases not matched to a gene. The CDR3 loop spans 16 amino acids.

This clonotype was observed at least ten times. The chain uses TRBV9 and TRBJ1-5, with 7 bases that match TRBD1. V dropped 4 bases and J dropped 1; count of bases not matched to a gene: 5. The CDR3 has 15 residues. CDR1 and CDR2 from the germline V gene are SGDLS and YYNGEE. The CDR3 nucleotides read TGTGCCAGCAGCCAAGGACAGGCCAGCAATCAGCCCCAGCATTTT. Protein sequence: CASSQGQASNQPQHF.

This clonotype was observed many times. The chain links TRBV9 to TRBJ2-3, with unresolved D. Per germline, CDR1 SGDLS and CDR2 YYNGEE. V lost 4 bases and J 6 bases, leaving 18 bases between the germline ends. This CDR3 comprises 15 residues. CDR3 bases: TGTGCCAGCAGCCCAGAGGTCCAAACGGCGGATACGCAGTATTTT. This translates into CASSPEVQTADTQYF. The variable domain in full, with the rest retrieved from reference TRBV9 and TRBJ2-3, is DSGVTQTPKHLITATGQRVTLRCSPRSGDLSVYWYQQSLDQGLQFLIQYYNGEERAKGNILERFSAQQFPDLHSELNLSSLELGDSALYFCASSPEVQTADTQYFGPGTRLTVL.

This clonotype was seen repeatedly, ten times or more. The V and J genes are TRBV9 and TRBJ1-6; no clear D gene. V was clipped by 2 bases and J by 6 bases, with 15 bases between them. The CDR3 extends over 16 amino acids. CDR1 and CDR2 from the germline V gene are SGDLS and YYNGEE. For the CDR3, the DNA is TGTGCCAGCAGCGTCACACCCCGGGCGGGTAATTCACCCCTCCACTTT. As protein: CASSVTPRAGNSPLHF.

In this sample, this clonotype turned up many times. V usage is TRBV9 and J usage is TRBJ1-3, with D perhaps TRBD1 (5 bases). V lost 4 bases to trimming and J lost 0 bases, with 11 bases between them. Germline V gives CDR1 SGDLS, CDR2 YYNGEE. This CDR3 has 15 residues. The CDR3, as DNA: TGTGCCAGCAGCTCGGGGGGGATCTCTGGAAACACCATATATTTT. It yields the protein CASSSGGISGNTIYF. Full variable domain (rest looked up from reference TRBV9 and TRBJ1-3): DSGVTQTPKHLITATGQRVTLRCSPRSGDLSVYWYQQSLDQGLQFLIQYYNGEERAKGNILERFSAQQFPDLHSELNLSSLELGDSALYFCASSSGGISGNTIYFGEGSWLTVV.

This clonotype came up many times. V is TRBV9 and J is TRBJ2-2, with 14 bases lining up with TRBD2. The V segment lost 4 bases and the J segment 3 bases; nucleotides outside the gene matches: 14. The CDR3 sequence is 20 residues long. Germline V gives CDR1 SGDLS, CDR2 YYNGEE. The CDR3: CASSSPRGTSGGRDTGELFF. CDR3 in DNA: TGTGCCAGCAGCTCCCCACGAGGGACTAGCGGGGGACGTGACACCGGGGAGCTGTTTTTT.

This clonotype was picked up many times. The gene calls are TRBV9 and TRBJ2-6; D gene unclear. The CDR3 extends over 18 amino acids. Germline CDR1 reads SGDLS; CDR2 reads YYNGEE. Trimming stripped 1 base from V and 0 bases from J, with 14 bases between. The CDR3 nucleotides are TGTGCCAGCAGCGTATCCCCCCTTTATAGCTCTGGGGCCAACGTCCTGACTTTC. It is translated as CASSVSPLYSSGANVLTF.

This clonotype was seen ten or more times. This chain connects TRBV9 to TRBJ2-1, with 7 bases that match TRBD2. The CDR3 runs to 15 residues. Germline V gene sequence: CDR1 SGDLS, CDR2 YYNGEE. V gave up 0 bases and J gave up 4 bases; unmatched junction bases: 4. The DNA of the CDR3 is TGTGCCAGCAGCGTAGCGGGACTACTTTACAATGAGCAGTTCTTC. Translation gives CASSVAGLLYNEQFF.

This clonotype was counted at least ten times. The chain uses TRBV9 and TRBJ1-5; unclear D gene. The CDR3 is 15 residues long. V lost 1 base to trimming and J lost 3 bases, with 11 bases between them. CDR1 and CDR2 from the germline V gene are SGDLS and YYNGEE. The CDR3 sequence: CASSVSATANQPQHF. The CDR3 DNA reads TGTGCCAGCAGCGTATCAGCGACCGCCAATCAGCCCCAGCATTTT.

This clonotype showed up many times. This chain connects TRBV9 to TRBJ2-2, with D hard to call. Germline V lookup: CDR1 SGDLS, CDR2 YYNGEE. The CDR3 has 14 residues. The V gene lost 0 bases and the J gene lost 6 bases, with 9 bases spanning the gap. The CDR3: CASSVAAAPGELFF. Written as DNA, the CDR3 is TGTGCCAGCAGCGTAGCCGCGGCCCCCGGGGAGCTGTTTTTT.

This clonotype has just a few counts. This sequence joins TRBV9 and TRBJ1-1; TRBD1 matches 7 bases. The CDR3 totals 16 residues. The ends lost 0 bases at V and 1 base at J; junction bases unmatched: 6. Germline CDR1 SGDLS, CDR2 YYNGEE. The CDR3 bases are TGTGCCAGCAGCGTAGGAGGGGGCTTGGGGAACACTGAAGCTTTCTTT. It specifies CASSVGGGLGNTEAFF.

This clonotype has ten or more counts. V and J are TRBV9 and TRBJ2-1; 10 bases agree with TRBD1. Germline V gene sequence: CDR1 SGDLS, CDR2 YYNGEE. This CDR3 is built from 13 residues. Germline trimming cut 1 base from V and 9 bases from J; bases unmatched to any gene: 1. The CDR3 nucleotides are TGTGCCAGCAGCGTATGGGACAGGGGTGAGCAGTTCTTC. Residues: CASSVWDRGEQFF.

Ten or more counts support this clonotype. The chain is built from TRBV9 and TRBJ2-3; a weak D match, TRBD2 (6 bases). V lost 0 bases, J lost 5 bases, and 16 bases lay in between. The germline V gene encodes CDR1 SGDLS and CDR2 YYNGEE. The CDR3 has 16 amino acids. CDR3 DNA sequence: TGTGCCAGCAGCGTAGCTCCTCTGGGGGGTTTAGATACGCAGTATTTT. This encodes CASSVAPLGGLDTQYF.

This clonotype was detected ten times or more. The V and J genes are TRBV9 and TRBJ2-5; D uncertain. V gave up 2 bases and J gave up 2 bases, with 13 bases separating them. The germline CDR1 and CDR2 sequences are SGDLS and YYNGEE. The CDR3 runs 15 residues. CDR3 sequence reads: CASSVAAHRQETQYF. The CDR3 bases are TGTGCCAGCAGCGTGGCGGCACACCGTCAAGAGACCCAGTACTTC.

This clonotype was seen many times. This CDR3 reads CASSATSGRPQETQYF. The CDR3, as DNA: TGTGCCAGCAGCGCGACTAGCGGGAGGCCCCAAGAGACCCAGTACTTC. The chain is built from TRBV9 and TRBJ2-5, with 13 bases fitting TRBD2. The ends lost 3 bases at V and 1 base at J; junction bases unmatched: 3. Germline CDR1 SGDLS, CDR2 YYNGEE. This CDR3 comprises 16 residues.